Listed below are T cell receptor beta chains from one sample, sequenced in a study of PD-L1 blockade in urothelial cancer. Sequencing was performed with immunoSEQ multiplex PCR; in TCRdb, only in-frame clones are kept and a portion is missing. The table includes approximately 79,000 clones, about 85% detected once. The material was PBMCs, obtained around atezolizumab (anti-PD-L1) treatment. The receptor set was obtained from a woman between 70 and 85 years old with urothelial cancer. Each CDR3 is given without its conserved first and last residue.

cdr3_length j_call v_call cdr3_aa
12 TRBJ2-3 TRBV5-1 ASSLGSYADTQY
11 TRBJ2-7 TRBV18 ASSPQGDSEQY
12 TRBJ1-4 TRBV27 ASSFASSNEKLF
11 TRBJ1-4 TRBV2 ASSEAEDRALF
12 TRBJ2-1 TRBV9 ASSVASPYNEQF
14 TRBJ2-7 TRBV18 ASSPLSGVPGGEQY
13 TRBJ1-2 TRBV5-1 ASSLGDRGVYGYT
13 TRBJ2-1 TRBV19 ASSIGQRGNNEQF
13 TRBJ2-3 TRBV5-1 ASTLGLAGTDTQY
11 TRBJ1-1 TRBV7-9 ASSLRGDLGAF
12 TRBJ2-7 TRBV5-1 ASRLQGGAYEQY
13 TRBJ2-5 TRBV5-1 ASSTSGTNQETQY
12 TRBJ1-1 TRBV6-1 ASSLLAGKTEAF
15 TRBJ2-1 TRBV15 ATSRRRGLDSYNEQF
15 TRBJ1-1 TRBV21-1 ASGSPSETGGVEEAF
11 TRBJ2-7 TRBV7-8 ASSLARGYEQY
14 TRBJ2-2 TRBV9 ASSGTGGRSTGELF
14 TRBJ2-3 TRBV2 ASSEGLAGVVDTQY
16 TRBJ2-1 TRBV27 ASRPLLGRTSGYNEQF
12 TRBJ2-7 TRBV11-2 ASNTGFGSYEQY